This TCR beta chain is from a study of blood T cell repertoires in COVID-19. Study at large: Samples of COVID-19 (acute and convalescent) were obtained from the United States, Italy and Spain. T cells, B-cell-depleted T cells, or PBMCs provided the cDNA or gDNA that served as material.

Original processing methods: How many nucleated cells were present was estimated from reference gene primer amplification. Profiling relied on immunoSEQ multiplex PCR, and the TCRdb table lists in-frame clones only, not all of them. V, J and clone size are taken as reported in that table, and D and trimming were inferred from the DNA itself. Found here are about 200,000 clones, roughly 88% of them singletons; the top ten hold 1.5%. The CDR3 has 16 residues. V was clipped by 3 bases and J by 2 bases, with 16 bases between them. Germline assignment: CDR1 KGHSH and CDR2 LQKENI. The V and J genes are TRBV18 and TRBJ1-1; D remains ambiguous. The source is a man aged 18 to 30 with active or convalescent COVID-19. The material sequenced was peripheral blood. DNA for the CDR3: TGTGCCAGCTCACCGAGTCTAGTTGAAGGAAACACTGAAGCTTTCTTT. As protein: CASSPSLVEGNTEAFF.